The T cell receptor (beta chain) described here comes from a study of quantifying T cell responses using KT2 cells. Overall study: cDNA was made from DNase-treated RNA using alpha and beta constant primers. Broader study findings: KT2 sequence counts showed saturation when very many KT2 cells were spiked in.

Points on this clonotype: What it binds is not known.

A single-stranded UMI oligo with SP2 sequence was ligated to cDNA 3' ends. First-round PCR used 3 to 4 cycles and beta primers RC1.1 and RC1.2 covering TRBC1 and TRBC2. TCRdb re-derived calls from the UMI-ligation and nested PCR reads in MiXCR, one entry per CDR3 protein. Altogether 39,000 or so distinct CDR3 sequences are present, approximately 17% being singletons, with the ten largest covering 43%. With 3 bases removed from V and 0 bases from J, the gap between germline ends came to 12 bases. The germline V gene encodes CDR1 SGHTA and CDR2 FQGNSA. This CDR3 is 17 amino acids long. The chain has TRBV7-2 and TRBJ2-6; the D is unclear. The clonotype comes from a human donor. The sequenced sample was PBMCs spiked with cells of the T cell clone KT2. The CDR3 loop reads CASSFGFRGSGANVLTF. Here the CDR3 DNA reads TGTGCCAGCAGCTTTGGCTTTCGAGGCTCTGGGGCCAACGTCCTGACTTTC.